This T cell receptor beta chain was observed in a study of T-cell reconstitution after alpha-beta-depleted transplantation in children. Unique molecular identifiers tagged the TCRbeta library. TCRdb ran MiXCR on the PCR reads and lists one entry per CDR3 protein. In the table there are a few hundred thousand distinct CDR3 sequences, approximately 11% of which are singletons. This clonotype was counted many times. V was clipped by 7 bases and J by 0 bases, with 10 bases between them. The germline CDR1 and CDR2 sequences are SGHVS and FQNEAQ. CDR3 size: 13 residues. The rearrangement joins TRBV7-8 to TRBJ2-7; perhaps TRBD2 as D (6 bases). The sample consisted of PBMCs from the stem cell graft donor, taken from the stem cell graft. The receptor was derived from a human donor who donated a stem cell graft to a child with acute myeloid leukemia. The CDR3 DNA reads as TGTGCCAGCAACCGGGGGTCCTCCTACGAGCAGTACTTC. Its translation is CASNRGSSYEQYF. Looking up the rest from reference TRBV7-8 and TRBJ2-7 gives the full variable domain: GAGVSQSPRYKVAKRGQDVALRCDPISGHVSLFWYQQALGQGPEFLTYFQNEAQLDKSGLPSDRFFAERPEGSVSTLKIQRTQQEDSAVYLCASNRGSSYEQYFGPGTRLTVT.